This TCR beta chain was profiled in a study of blood T cell repertoires in COVID-19. V was pared by 4 bases and J by 4 bases, with 13 bases between. CDR3 length: 15 amino acids. Germline V gene lookup returns CDR1 MNHEY and CDR2 SMNVEV (reference sequence). Here immunoSEQ multiplex PCR was the method, and the copy in TCRdb shows in-frame clones only, minus some. The sample lists 110,000 to 150,000 clones, roughly 80% occurring once. V is TRBV27 and J is TRBJ1-4; tentative D call: TRBD1 (6 bases). The sequence was obtained from a woman between 35 and 50 years old who had recovered from COVID-19. Sequenced input: PBMCs or T cells enriched from blood (not recorded which). CDR3 sequence: CASSSQGFGNEKLFF. In nucleotides, the CDR3 is TGTGCCAGCAGTTCCCAGGGGTTCGGTAATGAAAAACTGTTTTTT.